This TCR beta chain was captured by sequencing in a study of blood T cell repertoires in COVID-19. About the research overall: COVID-19 samples collected from the United States, Italy and Spain covered acute and convalescent phases. T cells, B-cell-depleted T cells, or PBMCs supplied cDNA or gDNA.

Germline V gene lookup returns CDR1 GTSNPN and CDR2 SVGIG (reference sequence). J gave up 2 bases and V 0 bases, and 3 bases lay outside the gene matches. The CDR3 has 15 residues. In the original processing: Amplification with reference gene primers provided the estimates of nucleated cell counts. Repertoires were generated with immunoSEQ multiplex PCR, while TCRdb's copy carries only in-frame clones and drops some. Clone size and V and J calls were adopted from that table, with D and trimming inferred from the DNA. Of fewer than 250,000 clones in the sample, just under 85% were seen once. The rearrangement joins TRBV30 to TRBJ1-5, with TRBD1 matching over 8 bases. The source is a woman aged 80 or over with acute or convalescent COVID-19. Sequencing was carried out using peripheral blood. This chain's CDR3 is CAWSVRGRGNQPQHF. The CDR3, as DNA: TGTGCCTGGAGTGTCAGGGGGCGAGGCAATCAGCCCCAGCATTTT. The whole variable domain, filled in from reference TRBV30 and TRBJ1-5, reads SQTIHQWPATLVQPVGSPLSLECTVEGTSNPNLYWYRQAAGRGLQLLFYSVGIGQISSEVPQNLSASRPQDRQFILSSKKLLLSDSGFYLCAWSVRGRGNQPQHFGDGTRLSIL.